This TCR beta chain was recovered during a study of T cell responses to AZD1222 COVID-19 vaccine. Study-level information: Second-dose groups at about 4 or about 12 weeks were pooled.

The CDR3 contains 13 residues. Trimming cost V 6 bases and J 2 bases, with 11 bases left between them. In regard to this clone: Its specificity is not known.

Produced via immunoSEQ multiplex PCR; TCRdb's table is partial and in-frame only. The sample records about 190,000 clones, over 80% being singletons. Study-wide findings and caveats: None of the repertoires were sampled until the peak T cell response had passed. Donors, mostly white British, included more females; clonal diversity was possibly underestimated. Unmutated variant regions are reportedly the target of nearly half of TCRs that are spike-specific.

Specimen: peripheral blood, collected on day 0 of AZD1222 vaccination. This sequence joins TRBV12-3 or TRBV12-4 and TRBJ2-7; weak D call: TRBD2 (5 bases). This receptor was taken from an adult in good health. The CDR3 loop reads CASRRTAPYEQYF. The CDR3 DNA is TGTGCCAGCAGGAGGACTGCCCCCTACGAGCAGTACTTC.